One and the same sample provided the 5 T cell receptor beta chains below, sequenced in a study of control samples from healthy donors and cancer patients. Only in-frame clones appear in the TCRdb table, and some are missing; sequencing was by immunoSEQ multiplex PCR. The table records roughly 170,000 clones, 85% to 95% of them present only once. Material for sequencing was blood. The receptor set was obtained from a man aged 18 to 30 in good health.

V and J are TRBV3-1 (or the pseudogene TRBV3-2) and TRBJ2-5; 12 bases are shared with TRBD2. The CDR3 sequence is 14 residues long. V shed 4 bases and J 7 bases; nucleotides not matched to a gene: 4. Germline lookup yields CDR1 LGHDT and CDR2 YNNKEL (reference sequence). CDR3 sequence: CASSPQGLAGTQYF. The CDR3 DNA reads TGTGCCAGCAGCCCACAGGGACTAGCGGGGACCCAGTACTTC.

V usage is TRBV10-3 and J usage is TRBJ1-1; tentatively, D is TRBD1 (5 bases). Trimming shortened V by 8 bases and J by 5 bases, and 12 bases separated the two germline ends. Germline lookup yields CDR1 ENHRY and CDR2 SYGVKD. This CDR3 is built from 12 residues. In nucleotides, the CDR3 is TGTGCCATCGGGGCTCGGGAGACTGAAGCTTTCTTT. Translating it yields CAIGARETEAFF.

This sequence joins TRBV12-5 and TRBJ1-2; D gene ambiguous. CDR1 and CDR2 from the germline V gene are LGHNT and FRNRAP. The V end was cut by 4 bases, the J end by 3 bases, with 12 bases between. The CDR3 has 14 residues. The CDR3 region has the DNA TGTGCTAGTGGTTCGATCGACCGTTACTATGGCTACACCTTC. This codes for CASGSIDRYYGYTF. Based on the CDR3 plus reference TRBV12-5 and TRBJ1-2, the full variable domain is DARVTQTPRHKVTEMGQEVTMRCQPILGHNTVFWYRQTMMQGLELLAYFRNRAPLDDSGMPKDRFSAEMPDATLATLKIQPSEPRDSAVYFCASGSIDRYYGYTFGSGTRLTVV.

The J gene is TRBJ2-4, the V gene TRBV6-4, with a possible D match to TRBD1 (6 bases). CDR1 is MRHNA and CDR2 is SNTAGT in the germline V gene. The CDR3 consists of 15 residues. The V and J ends lost 3 bases and 3 bases respectively, with 12 bases between them. CDR3 in DNA: TGTGCCAGCAGTGAGGGTGGGGGCGGCAAAAACATTCAGTACTTC. Protein sequence: CASSEGGGGKNIQYF.

This rearrangement joins TRBV5-1 to TRBJ1-1; possibly TRBD1 for D (6 bases). The CDR3 length is 15 residues. V lost 3 bases and J lost 1, with 13 bases in between. The V gene's germline CDR1 is SGHRS and CDR2 YFSETQ. The CDR3 sequence is CASSSYRVPNTEAFF. The CDR3 DNA reads as TGCGCCAGCAGCTCCTACAGGGTCCCGAACACTGAAGCTTTCTTT.